The 18 T cell receptor beta chains listed next were all sequenced from one sample in a study of T cell changes during pregnancy in multiple sclerosis. The assay was immunoSEQ multiplex PCR, and TCRdb's table has in-frame clones only and misses some. Of tens of thousands of clones listed, roughly nine tenths are singletons. The specimen was CD4+ T cells from peripheral blood mononuclear cells, collected after pregnancy. These receptors all stem from a female donor with multiple sclerosis, enrolled in a pregnancy study.

This clone was observed once. The gene calls are TRBV7-8 and TRBJ2-2; a weak D match, TRBD1 (5 bases). Germline V CDR1 and CDR2: SGHVS, FQNEAQ. CDR3 length equals 15 residues. V was cut by 1 base and J by 2 bases, with 8 bases left in between. In DNA, the CDR3 is TGTGCCAGCAGCTTAGGACAGTTTAACACCGGGGAGCTGTTTTTT. As protein: CASSLGQFNTGELFF.

V usage is TRBV2 and J usage is TRBJ2-7; 9 nucleotides align to TRBD2. The CDR3 has 19 amino acids. The V gene's germline CDR1 is SNHLY and CDR2 FYNNEI. Germline trimming cut 5 bases from V and 0 bases from J; bases unmatched to any gene: 17. Here the CDR3 DNA reads TGTGCCAGCAGTCCCCCCACTAGCGGGCCAAGTGGGCACTCCTACGAGCAGTACTTC. It is translated as CASSPPTSGPSGHSYEQYF.

Only one count was recorded for this clone. The chain is built from TRBV7-3 and TRBJ2-3, with 7 nucleotides matching TRBD2. The length of the CDR3 is 14 residues. V was pared by 6 bases and J by 2 bases, with 5 bases of the junction left unmatched. Germline loops: CDR1 SGHTA, CDR2 FQGTGA. The CDR3 region is CASSTGLVTDTQYF. The CDR3 DNA sequence: TGTGCCAGCAGTACCGGACTAGTCACAGATACGCAGTATTTT.

V usage is TRBV9 and J usage is TRBJ1-3; D may be TRBD1 (5 bases). V was cut by 1 base and J by 0 bases, with 20 bases left in between. Germline lookup yields CDR1 SGDLS and CDR2 YYNGEE. This CDR3 is 19 amino acids long. CDR3 sequence reads: CASSVFDVGAAISGNTIYF. CDR3 sequence (DNA): TGTGCCAGCAGCGTATTTGACGTTGGGGCGGCGATCTCTGGAAACACCATATATTTT. The full variable domain, in which reference TRBV9 and TRBJ1-3 provide the parts outside the CDR3, is DSGVTQTPKHLITATGQRVTLRCSPRSGDLSVYWYQQSLDQGLQFLIQYYNGEERAKGNILERFSAQQFPDLHSELNLSSLELGDSALYFCASSVFDVGAAISGNTIYFGEGSWLTVV.

The CDR3 is CASSFLTGGANGYTF. DNA for the CDR3: TGTGCCAGCAGCTTCCTTACAGGGGGCGCGAATGGCTACACCTTC. The chain uses TRBV7-2 and TRBJ1-2, with TRBD1 identical over 9 bases. The V and J ends lost 3 bases and 6 bases, in that order; junction bases with no gene match: 8. This CDR3 is built from 15 residues. CDR1 and CDR2 from the germline V gene are SGHTA and FQGNSA.

The J gene is TRBJ1-1, the V gene TRBV7-2; TRBD1 matches 11 bases. Germline V gives CDR1 SGHTA, CDR2 FQGNSA. V was pared by 3 bases and J by 4 bases, with 7 bases of the junction left unmatched. This CDR3 is 16 amino acids long. The CDR3 sequence: CASSLVTGTGGTEAFF. CDR3 nucleotide sequence: TGTGCCAGCAGCTTGGTCACGGGGACAGGGGGCACTGAAGCTTTCTTT.

The chain joins TRBV19 to TRBJ1-5; 8 bases match TRBD1. V shed 6 bases, J shed 5 bases, and the junction held 6 bases outside the gene matches. The CDR3 contains 14 residues. Germline CDR1 and CDR2: LNHDA and SQIVND (reference sequence). The CDR3 region has the DNA TGTGCCAGTAGGTCCGGGACAGGATATCAGCCCCAGCATTTT. Its translation is CASRSGTGYQPQHF.

The gene calls are TRBV28 and TRBJ2-5; TRBD1 aligns across 7 bases. The CDR3 has 15 residues. Germline V CDR1 and CDR2: MDHEN, SYDVKM. After removal of 2 bases from V and 2 bases from J, the junction contained 5 bases not matched to a gene. CDR3 in DNA: TGTGCCAGCAGTTTAGGAAGGGGGCCTCAAGAGACCCAGTACTTC. Its translation is CASSLGRGPQETQYF.

The rearrangement joins TRBV7-9 to TRBJ1-4; D may be TRBD1 (6 bases). The CDR3 is 12 residues long. Per the germline V gene, CDR1 is SEHNR and CDR2 is FQNEAQ (reference sequence). V was pared by 1 base and J by 13 bases, with 10 bases between. CDR3 region: CASSLEQGRLFF. In DNA, the CDR3 is TGTGCCAGCAGCTTAGAACAGGGCAGACTGTTTTTT.

J is TRBJ1-4 and V is TRBV7-8; D remains unclear. The V end lost 6 bases, the J end lost 2 bases, and 13 bases lay between the germline ends. The CDR3 consists of 15 residues. From germline, CDR1 is SGHVS and CDR2 FQNEAQ. CDR3 region: CASRDRGSTNEKLFF. The CDR3 DNA reads as TGTGCCAGCAGGGACCGGGGTTCGACTAATGAAAAACTGTTTTTT.

The rearrangement joins TRBV21-1 to TRBJ2-1; the table's D gene call, TRBD2, was not cross checked with the DNA. TRBV21-1 is listed as a pseudogene. The CDR3 has 14 residues. The CDR3 sequence: CASSKTSGSNEQFF. The CDR3 coding sequence is TGTGCCAGCAGCAAAACTAGCGGGAGCAATGAGCAGTTCTTC.

The chain uses TRBV6-5 and TRBJ1-2; D may be TRBD1 (6 bases). The CDR3 spans 14 residues. V was pared by 0 bases and J by 4 bases, with 9 bases between. Germline-derived CDR1 and CDR2 are MNHEY and SVGAGI. CDR3 region: CASSYSRGFYGYTF. CDR3 sequence (DNA): TGTGCCAGCAGTTACTCGAGGGGGTTCTATGGCTACACCTTC.

The J gene is TRBJ2-5, the V gene TRBV10-2, with TRBD2 identical over 8 bases. The junction had 5 bases not matched to a gene; V was cut back by 11 bases and J by 3 bases. Per germline, CDR1 WSHSY and CDR2 SAAADI. The length of the CDR3 is 12 residues. The CDR3 DNA sequence: TGCGCCTCGGGACTAGTGGAAGAGACCCAGTACTTC. Its protein is CASGLVEETQYF.

The chain joins TRBV5-4 to TRBJ2-2; 8 nucleotides match TRBD1. Germline V gives CDR1 SGHNT, CDR2 YYREEE (reference sequence). J lost 5 bases, V lost 3 bases, and 9 bases had no gene match. CDR3 length equals 16 residues. CDR3 protein: CASSSPGRGQTGELFF. The CDR3 bases are TGTGCCAGCAGCTCCCCGGGCAGGGGGCAAACCGGGGAGCTGTTTTTT.

This clone was counted between two and nine times. V and J are TRBV9 and TRBJ2-5; 9 positions agree with TRBD2. The CDR3 runs 15 residues. The germline CDR1 and CDR2 sequences are SGDLS and YYNGEE. The J segment lost 7 bases and the V segment lost 0 bases, leaving 7 bases of the junction unmatched. The CDR3 coding sequence is TGTGCCAGCAGCGTAGAGACTAGCGGCGCGGGGACCCAGTACTTC. It is translated as CASSVETSGAGTQYF.

The chain carries TRBV7-9 and TRBJ2-1, with TRBD2 matching 13 bases. The germline CDR1 and CDR2 sequences are SEHNR and FQNEAQ (reference sequence). V was clipped by 1 base and J by 0 bases; unmatched bases: 6. This CDR3 comprises 19 residues. The CDR3 region is CASSLGTSGGRGSYNEQFF. The CDR3 nucleotides read TGTGCCAGCAGCTTAGGGACTAGCGGGGGAAGGGGCTCCTACAATGAGCAGTTCTTC.

This clone was found once. The chain couples TRBV29-1 to TRBJ1-4, with D unresolved. The CDR3 runs 12 residues. Trimming pared 4 bases from V and 9 bases from J, leaving 12 bases between. Germline V lookup: CDR1 SQVTM, CDR2 ANQGSEA. CDR3 sequence: CSVGPDTQKLFF. Here the CDR3 DNA reads TGCAGCGTTGGTCCTGACACTCAAAAACTGTTTTTT.

The rearrangement joins TRBV27 to TRBJ1-1; D might be TRBD1 (5 bases). The CDR3 consists of 15 residues. Between the trimmed V and J ends, which lost 5 bases and 1 base, there was a span of 14 bases. Germline V CDR1 and CDR2: MNHEY, SMNVEV (reference sequence). CDR3 in DNA: TGTGCCAGCAGTACCACGGGCAGGGAGAACACTGAAGCTTTCTTT. Residues: CASSTTGRENTEAFF.